This paragraph reports one T cell receptor (beta chain). Assay used: immunoSEQ multiplex PCR; TCRdb lists only in-frame clones, some missing. The table has about 480,000 clones, about 88% seen once; the top ten hold approximately 0.9%. The data belong to a study of blood T cell repertoires in COVID-19. Study-wide background: Researchers got acute and convalescent COVID-19 samples from the United States, Italy and Spain.

The CDR3 runs to 14 residues. The V and J ends lost 6 bases and 7 bases respectively, with 18 bases between them. Germline loops: CDR1 LNHDA, CDR2 SQIVND (reference sequence). Seattle's enrolled individuals joined amid active infection and were then monitored longitudinally. The TCR comes from a young man with COVID-19, enrolled during active disease. The chain uses TRBV19 and TRBJ1-2; D remains ambiguous. The sequenced sample was peripheral blood. Written as DNA, the CDR3 is TGTGCCAGTAGAAAGCGGGAGCTTCTGTCTGGCTACACCTTC. It encodes CASRKRELLSGYTF.